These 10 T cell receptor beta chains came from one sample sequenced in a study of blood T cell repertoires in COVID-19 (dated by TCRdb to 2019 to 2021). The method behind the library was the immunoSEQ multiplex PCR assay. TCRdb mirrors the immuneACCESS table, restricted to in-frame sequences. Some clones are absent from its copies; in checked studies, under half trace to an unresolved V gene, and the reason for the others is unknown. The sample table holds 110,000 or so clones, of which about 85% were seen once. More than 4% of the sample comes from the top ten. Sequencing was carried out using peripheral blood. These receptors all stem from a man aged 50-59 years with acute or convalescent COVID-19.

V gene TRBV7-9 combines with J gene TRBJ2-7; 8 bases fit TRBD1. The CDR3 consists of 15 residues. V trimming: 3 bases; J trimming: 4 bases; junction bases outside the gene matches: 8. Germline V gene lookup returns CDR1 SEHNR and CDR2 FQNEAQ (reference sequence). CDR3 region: CASSLVRGQGYEQYF. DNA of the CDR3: TGTGCCAGCAGCTTGGTTCGAGGACAGGGTTACGAGCAGTACTTC.

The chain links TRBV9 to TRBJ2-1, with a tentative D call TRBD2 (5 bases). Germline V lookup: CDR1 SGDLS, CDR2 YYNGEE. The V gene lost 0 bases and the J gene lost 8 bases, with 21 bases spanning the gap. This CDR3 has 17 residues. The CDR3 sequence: CASSVVERRCVLDEQFF. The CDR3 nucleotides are TGTGCCAGCAGCGTAGTGGAGCGGAGGTGTGTATTGGATGAGCAGTTCTTC.

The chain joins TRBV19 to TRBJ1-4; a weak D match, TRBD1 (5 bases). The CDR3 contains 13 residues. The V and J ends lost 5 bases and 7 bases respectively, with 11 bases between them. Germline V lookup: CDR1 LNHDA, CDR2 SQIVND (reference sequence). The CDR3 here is CASSQGGTEKLFF. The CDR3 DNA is TGTGCCAGTAGTCAGGGTGGAACTGAAAAACTGTTTTTT.

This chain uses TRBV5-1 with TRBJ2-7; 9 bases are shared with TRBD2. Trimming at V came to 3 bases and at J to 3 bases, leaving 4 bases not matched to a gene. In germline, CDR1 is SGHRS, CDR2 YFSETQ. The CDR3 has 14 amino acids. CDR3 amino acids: CASSSLTSGYEQYF. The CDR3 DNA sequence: TGCGCCAGCAGCTCCCTGACTAGCGGCTACGAGCAGTACTTC.

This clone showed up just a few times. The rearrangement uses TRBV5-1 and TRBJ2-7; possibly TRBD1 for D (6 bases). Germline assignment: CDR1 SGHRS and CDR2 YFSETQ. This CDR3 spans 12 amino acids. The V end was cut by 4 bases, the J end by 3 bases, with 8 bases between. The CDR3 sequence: CASSADSYEQYF. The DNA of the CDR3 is TGCGCCAGCAGCGCGGACAGCTACGAGCAGTACTTC.

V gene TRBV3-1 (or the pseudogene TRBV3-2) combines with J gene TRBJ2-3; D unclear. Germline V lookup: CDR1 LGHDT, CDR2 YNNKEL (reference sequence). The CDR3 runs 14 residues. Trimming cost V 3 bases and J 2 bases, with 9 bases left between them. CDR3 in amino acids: CASSQRRTTDTQYF. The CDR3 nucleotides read TGTGCCAGCAGCCAGAGGAGAACCACAGATACGCAGTATTTT.

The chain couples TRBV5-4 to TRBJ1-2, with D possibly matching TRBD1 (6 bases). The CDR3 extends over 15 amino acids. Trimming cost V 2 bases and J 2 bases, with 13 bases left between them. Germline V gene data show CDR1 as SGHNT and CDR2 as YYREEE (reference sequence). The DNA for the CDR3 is TGTGCCAGCAGCTTTTCCCGACAGGACAACTATGGCTACACCTTC. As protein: CASSFSRQDNYGYTF.

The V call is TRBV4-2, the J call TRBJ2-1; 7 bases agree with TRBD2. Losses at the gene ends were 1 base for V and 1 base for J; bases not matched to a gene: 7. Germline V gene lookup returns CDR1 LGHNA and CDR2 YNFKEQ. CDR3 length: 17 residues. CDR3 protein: CASSQAPLAASYNEQFF. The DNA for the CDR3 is TGTGCCAGCAGCCAAGCCCCCCTAGCGGCATCCTACAATGAGCAGTTCTTC.

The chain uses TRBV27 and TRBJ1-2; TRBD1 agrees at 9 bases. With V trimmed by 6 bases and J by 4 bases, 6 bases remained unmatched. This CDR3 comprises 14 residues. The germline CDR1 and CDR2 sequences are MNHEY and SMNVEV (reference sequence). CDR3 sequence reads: CASRPGQGTYGYTF. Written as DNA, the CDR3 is TGTGCCAGCAGACCGGGACAGGGTACCTATGGCTACACCTTC.

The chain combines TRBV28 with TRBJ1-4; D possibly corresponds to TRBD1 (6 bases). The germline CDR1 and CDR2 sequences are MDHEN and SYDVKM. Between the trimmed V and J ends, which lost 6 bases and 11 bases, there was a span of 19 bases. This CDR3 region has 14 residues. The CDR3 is CASRTTGMVWKLFF. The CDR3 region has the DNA TGTGCCAGCAGAACCACAGGGATGGTGTGGAAACTGTTTTTT.